This T cell receptor (beta chain) originates from a study of blood T cells in healthy people across ages. The study's findings and limits: While age rose, TCR beta diversity per million T cells dropped in a roughly linear way. Long-lived donors had more naive CD4+ cells and higher diversity than aged donors. Any changes in expanded clonotypes were possibly confounded, as donor CMV status remained unknown.

Alongside a J-beta primer mix, a sample-barcoded 5' primer served in a second PCR lasting about 7 to 12 cycles. MiXCR, run by TCRdb on the 5' RACE reads, gives a single entry per CDR3 protein. This sample has approximately 670,000 distinct CDR3 sequences, with approximately 40% found just once. The ends were cut back, 4 bases at V and 2 bases at J, with 9 bases in the middle. Germline CDR1 KGHSH, CDR2 LQKENI. The CDR3 loop spans 15 amino acids. A remark on this clonotype: Its target is not known.

Sequences were obtained from blood. The rearrangement uses TRBV18 and TRBJ2-6; D may be TRBD1 (6 bases). The TCR sequence derives from an elderly man in good health. The CDR3 region is CASSQQGPGANVLTF. CDR3 coding DNA: TGTGCCAGCTCACAACAGGGACCTGGGGCCAACGTCCTGACTTTC.